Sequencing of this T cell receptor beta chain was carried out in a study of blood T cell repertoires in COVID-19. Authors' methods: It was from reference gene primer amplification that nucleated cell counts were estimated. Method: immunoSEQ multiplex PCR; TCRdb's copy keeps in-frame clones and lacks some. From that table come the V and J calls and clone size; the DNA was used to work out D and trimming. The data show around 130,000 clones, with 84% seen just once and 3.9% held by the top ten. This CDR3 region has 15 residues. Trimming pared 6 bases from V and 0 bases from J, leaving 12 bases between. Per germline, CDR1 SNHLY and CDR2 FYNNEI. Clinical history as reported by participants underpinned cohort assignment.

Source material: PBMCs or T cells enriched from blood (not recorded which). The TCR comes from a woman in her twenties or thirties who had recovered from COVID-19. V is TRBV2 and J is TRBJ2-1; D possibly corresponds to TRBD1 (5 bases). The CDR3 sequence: CASRQGDSSYNEQFF. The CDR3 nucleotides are TGTGCCAGCAGGCAAGGGGATAGCTCCTACAATGAGCAGTTCTTC.